This T cell receptor (beta chain) was profiled in a study of blood T cell repertoires in COVID-19. Study as a whole: Spain, Italy and the United States supplied samples that represented acute and convalescent COVID-19. T cells, B-cell-depleted T cells, or PBMCs provided the cDNA or gDNA that served as material.

Trimming left V 1 base short and J 1 base short, with 7 bases between. In germline, CDR1 is MNHEY, CDR2 SMNVEV (reference sequence). The CDR3 spans 14 residues. Per the study methods: It was from reference gene primer amplification that nucleated cell counts were estimated. Profiled with immunoSEQ multiplex PCR; TCRdb holds only in-frame clones, not every one. V, J and clone size reflect that table, while D and trimming were determined from the DNA. Of around 150,000 clones in the sample, roughly 93% were seen once. Regarding this clone: Other DNA sequences in the sample encode the same CDR3.

V usage is TRBV27 and J usage is TRBJ1-1; unclear D gene. This receptor was taken from a man aged 18 to 29 with acute or convalescent COVID-19. The sample was peripheral blood. The CDR3, as DNA: TGTGCCAGCAGTTTATTAGCGGGGAACACTGAAGCTTTCTTT. Translated: CASSLLAGNTEAFF.